One and the same sample provided the 9 T cell receptor beta chains below, sequenced in a study of spatial heterogeneity in lung cancer. The study, taken as a whole, reports: Tumoral mutation counts were tracked by counts of expanded intratumoral alpha and beta TCRs.

For these receptors, no antigen is known. Time point meaning: sample taken at primary tumor resection. TCRdb reprocessed the 5' RACE reads via MiXCR and lists one record per CDR3 protein. The profile covers over 7,500 distinct CDR3 sequences, with around 6.3% appearing a single time and 6% to 8% taken by the ten largest. The sample here was lung tumor tissue, taken at surgery. These TCRs come from a female donor with early-stage non-small cell lung cancer.

This clonotype occurred many times. The chain couples TRBV7-2 to TRBJ1-2; D perhaps matches TRBD1 (5 bases). CDR1 and CDR2 (germline): SGHTA, FQGNSA. Trimming stripped 4 bases from V and 0 bases from J, with 9 bases between. This CDR3 contains 14 residues. CDR3 sequence: CASSSGVSNYGYTF. The CDR3 region has the DNA TGTGCCAGCAGCTCGGGGGTCTCTAACTATGGCTACACCTTC.

The chain recombines TRBV5-1 with TRBJ2-1, with D tentatively TRBD2 (6 bases). This CDR3 comprises 15 residues. V was shortened by 1 base and J by 7 bases, with 15 bases between the two germline ends. Germline loops: CDR1 SGHRS, CDR2 YFSETQ. CDR3 sequence (DNA): TGCGCCAGCAGCTTGTTAGGGTCGGGAGTAAATGAGCAGTTCTTC. It encodes CASSLLGSGVNEQFF. Full variable domain (rest looked up from reference TRBV5-1 and TRBJ2-1): KAGVTQTPRYLIKTRGQQVTLSCSPISGHRSVSWYQQTPGQGLQFLFEYFSETQRNKGNFPGRFSGRQFSNSRSEMNVSTLELGDSALYLCASSLLGSGVNEQFFGPGTRLTVL.

This clonotype was observed at least ten times. The J gene is TRBJ2-3, the V gene TRBV12-3 or TRBV12-4; 7 nucleotides agree with TRBD2. The junction had 11 bases not matched to a gene; V was cut back by 3 bases and J by 2 bases. The CDR3 is 17 amino acids. CDR3 in DNA: TGTGCCAGCAGTTTTTCCCCAGGGAGGGAACCCACAGATACGCAGTATTTT. It codes for CASSFSPGREPTDTQYF.

This clonotype has a handful of counts. The V call is TRBV28, the J call TRBJ1-4; unclear D gene. This CDR3 contains 11 residues. Trimming stripped 5 bases from V and 10 bases from J, with 8 bases between. The germline V gene has CDR1 MDHEN and CDR2 SYDVKM. The CDR3 is CASSITRKLFF. The CDR3 bases are TGTGCCAGCAGTATAACACGAAAACTGTTTTTT.

This clonotype was picked up many times. The V gene is TRBV20-1, the J gene TRBJ2-1; perhaps D is TRBD1 or TRBD2 (5 bases each). Germline V gene data show CDR1 as DFQATT and CDR2 as SNEGSKA (reference sequence). The CDR3 is 12 amino acids. Between the trimmed V and J ends, which lost 6 bases and 11 bases, there was a span of 17 bases. CDR3 loop: CSARRLGEKQFF. CDR3 nucleotide sequence: TGCAGTGCCCGGAGGTTGGGGGAGAAGCAGTTCTTC.

Relative to its sample, this clonotype is medium-sized (0.01 to 0.1%). V is TRBV4-3 and J is TRBJ1-2; D call uncertain. CDR3 length equals 15 residues. Germline V gene lookup returns CDR1 LGHNA and CDR2 YSLEER. With 4 bases removed from V and 4 bases from J, the gap between germline ends came to 16 bases. In DNA form, the CDR3 reads TGCGCCAGCAGCCGAGAATCTGGTGTACTCTATGGCTACACCTTC. This sequence encodes CASSRESGVLYGYTF.

This clonotype qualifies as medium-sized. The CDR3 DNA is TGTGCCAGCAGTTATATGACCTTGGTGTATTTT. Protein sequence: CASSYMTLVYF. V gene TRBV28 combines with J gene TRBJ2-3; D is uncertain. The CDR3 has 11 amino acids. Deletions cut 4 bases from V and 14 bases from J, with 13 bases between. Germline V lookup: CDR1 MDHEN, CDR2 SYDVKM.

This clonotype was picked up many times. The V gene is TRBV12-3 or TRBV12-4, the J gene TRBJ2-5; D is tentatively TRBD1 or TRBD2 (5 bases each). Trimming stripped 4 bases from V and 5 bases from J, with 17 bases between. This CDR3 region has 15 residues. Written as DNA, the CDR3 is TGTGCCAGCAGTTACGGGACGGGGAACGTGGAGACCCAGTACTTC. Translating it yields CASSYGTGNVETQYF.

Details on this clonotype: A much larger clone is a single base away; this may be a read error. The chain carries TRBV9 and TRBJ1-5; the D is unclear. Germline V gene sequence: CDR1 SGDLS, CDR2 YYNGEE. This CDR3 is 15 amino acids long. CDR3 DNA sequence: TGTGCCAGCAGCGTAGGTACACTTGCCAATCAGTCCCAGCATTTT. It codes for CASSVGTLANQSQHF. Together with reference TRBV9 and TRBJ1-5, the CDR3 gives the full variable domain: DSGVTQTPKHLITATGQRVTLRCSPRSGDLSVYWYQQSLDQGLQFLIQYYNGEERAKGNILERFSAQQFPDLHSELNLSSLELGDSALYFCASSVGTLANQSQHFGDGTRLSIL.